This TCR beta chain was obtained from a study of shared clonotypes between healthy human individuals. General study findings and limits: Naive subsets tended to show greater estimated richness than memory subsets.

CD45RO negativity and positive selection for CCR7 defined naive CD8 cells, a population that excluded terminally differentiated effector memory CD45RA+ cells. As to this clone: What it binds is unknown.

The input for sorted-subset replicate PCRs was around 0.2 ug DNA, about 30,000 T cell genomes. Profiling relied on immunoSEQ multiplex PCR, and the TCRdb table lists in-frame clones only, not all of them. This sample yields 800,000 to 950,000 clones, of which about 97% are seen a single time; roughly 0.23% belongs to the top ten. This CDR3 contains 17 residues. Trimming removed 3 bases from V and 0 bases from J; junction bases left unmatched: 6. CDR1 is SGHRS, CDR2 YFSETQ, per germline. The TCR originated in a man between 25 and 39 years old in good health. The material sequenced was naive CD8+ T cells sorted from blood. This sequence joins TRBV5-1 and TRBJ1-1; 12 nucleotides line up with TRBD1. CDR3 DNA sequence: TGCGCCAGCAGCTCGGGACAGGGGGCAGGGATGAACACTGAAGCTTTCTTT. Translating gives CASSSGQGAGMNTEAFF.